The sequence of this T cell receptor beta chain was determined in a study of T cell changes during pregnancy in multiple sclerosis. V was shortened by 0 bases and J by 0 bases, with 8 bases between the two germline ends. This CDR3 region has 15 residues. The V gene's germline CDR1 is LNHDA and CDR2 SQIVND (reference sequence). The table came from immunoSEQ multiplex PCR; TCRdb's copy has only in-frame clones and leaves some out. The sample has tens of thousands of clones; 94% are singletons. The material sequenced was CD8+ T cells from peripheral blood mononuclear cells, taken in the first trimester of pregnancy. The genes are TRBV19 and TRBJ1-2; D gene uncertain. The sequence came from a female donor with multiple sclerosis, enrolled in a pregnancy study. In DNA form, the CDR3 reads TGTGCCAGTAGTATAGAGGCAGTCGCTAACTATGGCTACACCTTC. Protein product: CASSIEAVANYGYTF.